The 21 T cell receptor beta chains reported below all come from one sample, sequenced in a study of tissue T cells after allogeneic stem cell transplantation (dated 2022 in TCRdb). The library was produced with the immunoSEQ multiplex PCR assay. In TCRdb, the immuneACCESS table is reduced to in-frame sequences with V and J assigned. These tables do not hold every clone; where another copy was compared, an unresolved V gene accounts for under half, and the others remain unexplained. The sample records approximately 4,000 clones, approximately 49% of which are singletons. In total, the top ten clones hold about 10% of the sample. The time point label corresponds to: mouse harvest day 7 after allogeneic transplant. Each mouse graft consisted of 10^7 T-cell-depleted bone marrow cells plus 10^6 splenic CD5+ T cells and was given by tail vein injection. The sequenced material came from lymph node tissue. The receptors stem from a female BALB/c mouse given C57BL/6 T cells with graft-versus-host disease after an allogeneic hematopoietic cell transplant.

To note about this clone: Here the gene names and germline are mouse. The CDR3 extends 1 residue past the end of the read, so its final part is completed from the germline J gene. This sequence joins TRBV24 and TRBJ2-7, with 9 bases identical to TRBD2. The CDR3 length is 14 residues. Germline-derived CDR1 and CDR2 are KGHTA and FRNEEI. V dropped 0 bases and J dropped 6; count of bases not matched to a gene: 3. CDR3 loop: CASSLYGGASEQYF. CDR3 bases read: TGTGCCAGCAGTCTGTATGGGGGGGCGAGTGAACAGTAC.

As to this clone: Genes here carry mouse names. CDR3 sequence reads: CASSPRDWGGEQYF. CDR3 DNA (partial): TGTGCTAGCAGTCCCCGGGACTGGGGGGGAGAACAGTAC. V usage is TRBV29 and J usage is TRBJ2-7, with TRBD2 matching 13 bases. Read sequence stops 1 residue before the CDR3 end, and the germline J gene provides the missing end. Germline trimming cut 5 bases from V and 7 bases from J; bases unmatched to any gene: 5. Germline V gene lookup returns CDR1 MSHET and CDR2 SYDVDS. This CDR3 has 14 amino acids. Full variable domain (remainder filled in from reference TRBV29 and TRBJ2-7): DMKVTQMPRYLIKRMGENVLLECGQDMSHETMYWYRQDPGLGLQLIYISYDVDSNSEGDIPKGYRVSRKKREHFSLILDSAKTNQTSVYFCASSPRDWGGEQYFGPGTRLTVL.

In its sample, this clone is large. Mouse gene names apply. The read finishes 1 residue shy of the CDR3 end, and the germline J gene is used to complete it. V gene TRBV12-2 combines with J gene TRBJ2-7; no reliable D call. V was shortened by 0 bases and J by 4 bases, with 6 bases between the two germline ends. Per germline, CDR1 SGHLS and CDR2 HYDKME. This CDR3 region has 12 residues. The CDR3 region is CASSLHNYEQYF. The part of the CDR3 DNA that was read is TGTGCCAGCTCTCTCCACAATTATGAACAGTAC.

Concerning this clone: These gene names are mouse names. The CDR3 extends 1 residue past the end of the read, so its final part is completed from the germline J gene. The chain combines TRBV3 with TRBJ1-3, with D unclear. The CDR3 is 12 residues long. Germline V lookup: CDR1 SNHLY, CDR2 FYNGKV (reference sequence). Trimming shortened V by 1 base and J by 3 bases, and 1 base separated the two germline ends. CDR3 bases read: TGTGCCAGCAGCTTAGATGGAAATACGCTCTAT. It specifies CASSLDGNTLY. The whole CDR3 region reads CASSLDGNTLYF.

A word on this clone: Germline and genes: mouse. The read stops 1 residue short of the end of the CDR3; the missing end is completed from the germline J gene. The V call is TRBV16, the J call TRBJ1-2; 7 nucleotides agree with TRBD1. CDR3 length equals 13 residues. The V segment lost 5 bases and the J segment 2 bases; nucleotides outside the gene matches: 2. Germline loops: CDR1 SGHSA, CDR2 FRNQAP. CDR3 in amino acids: CASSIQGNSDYTF. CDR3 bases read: TGTGCAAGCAGCATACAGGGGAACTCCGACTACACC.

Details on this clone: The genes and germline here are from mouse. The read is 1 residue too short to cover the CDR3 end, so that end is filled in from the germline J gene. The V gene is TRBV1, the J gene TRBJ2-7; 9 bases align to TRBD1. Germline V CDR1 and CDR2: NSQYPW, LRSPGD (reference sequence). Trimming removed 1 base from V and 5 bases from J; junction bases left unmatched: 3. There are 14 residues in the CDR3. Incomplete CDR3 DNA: TGCACCTGCAGTGCAGGGGGACAGGGCCATGAACAGTAC. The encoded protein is CTCSAGGQGHEQY. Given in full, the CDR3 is CTCSAGGQGHEQYF.

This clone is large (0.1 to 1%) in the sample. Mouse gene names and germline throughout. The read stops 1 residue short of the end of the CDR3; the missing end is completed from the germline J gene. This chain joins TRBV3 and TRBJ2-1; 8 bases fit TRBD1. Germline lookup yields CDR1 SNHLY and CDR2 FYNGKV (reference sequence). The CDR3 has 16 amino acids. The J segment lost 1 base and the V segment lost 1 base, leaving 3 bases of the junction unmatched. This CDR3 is CASSLGTGKNYAEQFF. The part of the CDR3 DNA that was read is TGTGCCAGCAGCTTAGGGACAGGGAAGAACTATGCTGAGCAGTTC.

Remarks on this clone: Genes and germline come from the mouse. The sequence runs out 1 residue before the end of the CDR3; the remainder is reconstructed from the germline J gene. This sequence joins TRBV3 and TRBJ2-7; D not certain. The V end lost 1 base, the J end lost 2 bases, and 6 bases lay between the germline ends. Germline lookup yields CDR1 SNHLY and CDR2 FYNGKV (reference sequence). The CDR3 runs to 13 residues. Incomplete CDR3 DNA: TGTGCCAGCAGCTTAGGAACAGCCTATGAACAGTAC. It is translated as CASSLGTAYEQY. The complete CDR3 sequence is CASSLGTAYEQYF.

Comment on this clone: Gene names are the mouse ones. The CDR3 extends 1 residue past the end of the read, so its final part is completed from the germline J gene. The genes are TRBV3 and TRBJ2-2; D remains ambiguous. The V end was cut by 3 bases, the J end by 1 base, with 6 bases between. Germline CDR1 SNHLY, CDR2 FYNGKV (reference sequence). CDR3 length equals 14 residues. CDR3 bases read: TGTGCCAGCAGCTTCGACAAAAACACCGGGCAGCTCTAC. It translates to CASSFDKNTGQLY. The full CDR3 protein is CASSFDKNTGQLYF. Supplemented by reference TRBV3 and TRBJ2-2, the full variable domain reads GPKVLQIPSHQIIDMGQMVTLNCDPVSNHLYFYWYKQILGQQMEFLVNFYNGKVMEKSKLFKDQFSVERPDGSYFTLKIQPTALEDSAVYFCASSFDKNTGQLYFGEGSKLTVL.

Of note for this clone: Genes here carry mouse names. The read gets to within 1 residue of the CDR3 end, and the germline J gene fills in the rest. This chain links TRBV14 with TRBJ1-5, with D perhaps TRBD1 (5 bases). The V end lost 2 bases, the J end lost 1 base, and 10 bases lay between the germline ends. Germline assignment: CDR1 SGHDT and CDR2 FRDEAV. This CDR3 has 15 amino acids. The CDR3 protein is CASSLGVRNNQAPLF. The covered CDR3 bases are TGTGCCAGCAGTTTGGGGGTGAGGAACAACCAGGCTCCGCTT.

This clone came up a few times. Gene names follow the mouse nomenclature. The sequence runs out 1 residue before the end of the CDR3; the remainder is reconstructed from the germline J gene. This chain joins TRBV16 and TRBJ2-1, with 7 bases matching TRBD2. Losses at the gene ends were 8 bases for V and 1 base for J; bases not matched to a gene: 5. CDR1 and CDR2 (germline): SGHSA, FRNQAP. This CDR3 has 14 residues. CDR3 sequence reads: CASSRGLNYAEQFF. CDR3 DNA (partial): TGTGCAAGCTCACGGGGACTGAACTATGCTGAGCAGTTC. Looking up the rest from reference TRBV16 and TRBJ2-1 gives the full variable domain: NAGVIQTPRHKVTGKGQEATLWCEPISGHSAVFWYRQTIVQGLEFLTYFRNQAPIDDSGMPKERFSAQMPNQSHSTLKIQSTQPQDSAVYLCASSRGLNYAEQFFGPGTRLTVL.

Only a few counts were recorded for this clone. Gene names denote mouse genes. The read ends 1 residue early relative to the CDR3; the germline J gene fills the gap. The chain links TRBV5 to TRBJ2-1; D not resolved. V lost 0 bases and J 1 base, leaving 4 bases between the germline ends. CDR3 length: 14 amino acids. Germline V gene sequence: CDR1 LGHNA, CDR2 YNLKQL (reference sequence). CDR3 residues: CASSQDRNYAEQFF. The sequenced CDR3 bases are TGTGCCAGCAGCCAAGATCGGAACTATGCTGAGCAGTTC.

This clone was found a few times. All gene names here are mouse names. The CDR3 DNA, read in part, is TGTGCCAGCAGCCAAGAGACATACCAAGACACCCAGTAC. It is translated as CASSQETYQDTQY. The CDR3, in full, reads CASSQETYQDTQYF. V and J are TRBV5 and TRBJ2-5, with no clear D. The read halts 1 residue ahead of the CDR3 end, with the missing end drawn from the germline J gene. V was trimmed by 0 bases and J by 1 base, leaving 5 bases between them. This CDR3 is built from 14 residues. Germline CDR1 is LGHNA and CDR2 is YNLKQL (reference sequence).

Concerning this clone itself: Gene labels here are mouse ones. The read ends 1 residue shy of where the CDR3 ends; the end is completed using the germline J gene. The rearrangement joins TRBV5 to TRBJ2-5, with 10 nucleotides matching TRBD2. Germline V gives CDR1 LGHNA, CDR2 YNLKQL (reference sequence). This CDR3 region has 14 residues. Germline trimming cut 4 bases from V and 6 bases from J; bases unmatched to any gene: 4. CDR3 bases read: TGTGCCAGCAGCCCTCGACTGGGGGGTGACACCCAGTAC. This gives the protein CASSPRLGGDTQY. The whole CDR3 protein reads CASSPRLGGDTQYF.

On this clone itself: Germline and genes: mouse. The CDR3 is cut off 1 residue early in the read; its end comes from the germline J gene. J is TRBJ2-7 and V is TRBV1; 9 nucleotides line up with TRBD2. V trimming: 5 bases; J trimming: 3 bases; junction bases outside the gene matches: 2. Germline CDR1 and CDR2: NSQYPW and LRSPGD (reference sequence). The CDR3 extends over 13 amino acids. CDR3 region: CTCSLWGGYEQYF. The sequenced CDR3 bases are TGCACCTGCAGTCTCTGGGGGGGCTATGAACAGTAC.

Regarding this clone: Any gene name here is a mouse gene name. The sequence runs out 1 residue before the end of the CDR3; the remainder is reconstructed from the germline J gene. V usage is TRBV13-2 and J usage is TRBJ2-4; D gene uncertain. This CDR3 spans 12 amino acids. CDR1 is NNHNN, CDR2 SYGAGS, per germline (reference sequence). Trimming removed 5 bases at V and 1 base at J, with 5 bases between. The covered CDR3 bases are TGTGCCAGCGGAACGGGTCAAAACACCTTGTAC. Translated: CASGTGQNTLY. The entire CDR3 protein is CASGTGQNTLYF.

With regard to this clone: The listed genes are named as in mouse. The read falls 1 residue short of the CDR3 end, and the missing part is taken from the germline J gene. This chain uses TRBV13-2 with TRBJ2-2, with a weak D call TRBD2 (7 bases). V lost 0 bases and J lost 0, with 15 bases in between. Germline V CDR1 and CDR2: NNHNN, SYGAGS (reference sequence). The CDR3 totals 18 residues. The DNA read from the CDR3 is TGTGCCAGCGGTGATGCACTTGGGGGGCGTGCAAACACCGGGCAGCTCTAC. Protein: CASGDALGGRANTGQLY. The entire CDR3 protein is CASGDALGGRANTGQLYF.

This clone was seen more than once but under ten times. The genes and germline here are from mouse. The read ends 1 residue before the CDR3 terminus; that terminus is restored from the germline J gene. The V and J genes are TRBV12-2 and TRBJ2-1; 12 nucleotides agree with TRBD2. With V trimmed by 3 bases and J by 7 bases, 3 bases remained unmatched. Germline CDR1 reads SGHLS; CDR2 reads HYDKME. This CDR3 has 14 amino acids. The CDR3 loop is CASSSGTGGAEQFF. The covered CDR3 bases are TGTGCCAGCTCTTCCGGGACTGGGGGGGCTGAGCAGTTC. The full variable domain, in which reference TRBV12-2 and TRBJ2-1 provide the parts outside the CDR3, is NSGVVQSPRYIIKGKGERSILKCIPISGHLSVAWYQQTQGQELKFFIQHYDKMERDKGNLPSRFSVQQFDDYHSEMNMSALELEDSAVYFCASSSGTGGAEQFFGPGTRLTVL.

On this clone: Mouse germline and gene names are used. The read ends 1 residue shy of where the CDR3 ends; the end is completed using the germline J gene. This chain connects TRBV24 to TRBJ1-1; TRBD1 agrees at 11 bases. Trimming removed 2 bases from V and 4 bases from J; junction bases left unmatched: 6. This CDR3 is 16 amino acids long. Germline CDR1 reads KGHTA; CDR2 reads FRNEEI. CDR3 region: CASSLPPGTGGTEVFF. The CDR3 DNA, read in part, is TGTGCCAGCAGTCTGCCCCCCGGGACAGGGGGCACAGAAGTCTTC.

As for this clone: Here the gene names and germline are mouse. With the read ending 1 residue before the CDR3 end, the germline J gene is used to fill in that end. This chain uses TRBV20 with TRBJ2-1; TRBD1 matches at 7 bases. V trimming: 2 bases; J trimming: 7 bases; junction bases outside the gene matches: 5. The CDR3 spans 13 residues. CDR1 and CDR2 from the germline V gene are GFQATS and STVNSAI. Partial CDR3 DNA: TGTGGTGCTAGGCCACAGGGGTGGGCTGAGCAGTTC. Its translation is CGARPQGWAEQF. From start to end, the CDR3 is CGARPQGWAEQFF.

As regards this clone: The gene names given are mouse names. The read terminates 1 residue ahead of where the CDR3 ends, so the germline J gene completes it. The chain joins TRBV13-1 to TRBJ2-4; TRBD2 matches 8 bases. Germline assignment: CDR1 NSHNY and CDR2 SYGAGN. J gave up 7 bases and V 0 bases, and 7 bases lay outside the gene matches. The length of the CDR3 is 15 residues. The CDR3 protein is CASSDVGGARDTLYF. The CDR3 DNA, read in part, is TGTGCCAGCAGTGATGTGGGGGGGGCTAGGGACACCTTGTAC.